The present TCR beta chain was sequenced within a study of T cell changes during pregnancy in multiple sclerosis (dated by TCRdb to the late 2010s). Regarding the complete study: The study looked at changes in the T cell repertoire across pregnancy in women with multiple sclerosis.

Remarks on this clone: Its target antigen remains unknown. Within one base of it there is no much larger clone, and no base qualities were kept.

Sequences LNHNV (CDR1) and YYDKDF (CDR2) are obtained from the germline V gene (reference sequence). After removal of 0 bases from V and 7 bases from J, the junction retains 6 bases not matched to a gene. The CDR3 goes from the cysteine to the phenylalanine over 15 residues. Only CDR3 DNA remains: 45 bases, in frame from the first base. Library generation was performed with the immunoSEQ multiplex PCR assay. The immuneACCESS repertoire file appears here via TCRdb, limited to in-frame rearrangements. These files lack a portion of the clones; in checked studies, under half of the deficit traces to unresolved V genes, and the cause of the others is not known. The sample has 43,000 or so clones on record, roughly 90% of them singletons. The ten largest clones capture 1.9% of the sample.

The chain joins TRBV15 to TRBJ2-1; 7 bases in the junction line up with TRBD1. Specimen: peripheral blood, collected in the first trimester of pregnancy. The sequence came from a female donor with multiple sclerosis, enrolled in a pregnancy study. The DNA sequence is given as TGTGCCACCAGCAGAGATATGCACAGGGGAAATGAGCAGTTCTTC. Its translation is CATSRDMHRGNEQFF.